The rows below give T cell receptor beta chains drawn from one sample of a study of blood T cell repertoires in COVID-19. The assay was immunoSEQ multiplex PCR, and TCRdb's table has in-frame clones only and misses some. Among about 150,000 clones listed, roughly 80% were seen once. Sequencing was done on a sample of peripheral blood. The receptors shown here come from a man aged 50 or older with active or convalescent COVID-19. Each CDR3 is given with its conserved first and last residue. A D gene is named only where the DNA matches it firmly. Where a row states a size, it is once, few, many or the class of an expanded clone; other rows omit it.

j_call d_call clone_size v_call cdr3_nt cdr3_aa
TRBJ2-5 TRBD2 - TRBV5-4 TGTGCCAGCAGCCCTACTAGCGGTGATGAGACCCAGTACTTC CASSPTSGDETQYF
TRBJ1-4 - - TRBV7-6 TGTGCCAGCAGCTTAGTGGGGCGTGAAAAACTGTTTTTT CASSLVGREKLFF
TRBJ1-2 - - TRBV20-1 TGCAGTGCTAGACAGGTTTATGGCTACACCTTC CSARQVYGYTF
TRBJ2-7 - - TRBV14 TGTGCCAGCAGCCGTGTCGGGGGCGAGCAGTACTTC CASSRVGGEQYF
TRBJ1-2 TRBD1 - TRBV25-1 TGTGCCAGCACCGGGCGTCAGGGGGTTGGCTACACCTTC CASTGRQGVGYTF
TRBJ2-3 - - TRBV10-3 TGTGCCATCAGTGAGTCGACAGATGGTACAGATACGCAGTATTTT CAISESTDGTDTQYF
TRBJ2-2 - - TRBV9 TGTGCCAGCAGCGTAGCTATGACTTTCACCGGGGAGCTGTTTTTT CASSVAMTFTGELFF
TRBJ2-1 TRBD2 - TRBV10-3 TGTGCCATCAGTGAGCTGACTAGCACGGGTGAGCAGTTCTTC CAISELTSTGEQFF
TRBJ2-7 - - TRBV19 TGTGCCAGTAGTATCATGTCGGACAGAGCCTACGAGCAGTACTTC CASSIMSDRAYEQYF
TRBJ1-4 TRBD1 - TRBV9 TGTGCCAGCAGCGAGGGGGCCGGAGATGAAAAACTGTTTTTT CASSEGAGDEKLFF
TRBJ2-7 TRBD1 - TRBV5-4 TGTGCCAGCAGCACGGACAGGGCTTGGAACGAGCAGTACTTC CASSTDRAWNEQYF
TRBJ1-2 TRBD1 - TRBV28 TGTGCCAGCAGTTACAGGGGGGTCTATGGCTACACCTTC CASSYRGVYGYTF
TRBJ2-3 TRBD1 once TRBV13 TGTGCCAGCAGCCCACGGGACAGGGGGTTAACAGATACGCAGTATTTT CASSPRDRGLTDTQYF
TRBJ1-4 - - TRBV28 TGTGCCAGCAGTCCCCGGACACCAACTAATGAAAAACTGTTTTTT CASSPRTPTNEKLFF
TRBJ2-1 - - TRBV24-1 TGTGCCACCGGAACTAGGGCGGGCAATGAGCAGTTCTTC CATGTRAGNEQFF
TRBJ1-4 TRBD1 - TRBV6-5 TGTGCCAGCAGTCAGTCGACAGGGAGTTTCGAAAAACTGTTTTTT CASSQSTGSFEKLFF
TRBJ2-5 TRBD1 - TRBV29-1 TGCAGCGCGGAGGACAGGGAAGGAGAGACCCAGTACTTC CSAEDREGETQYF
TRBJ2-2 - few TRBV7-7 TGTGCCAGCAGCTTAGAAGGAGCCAGCTTTGGGGAGCTGTTTTTT CASSLEGASFGELFF
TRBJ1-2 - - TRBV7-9 TGTGCCAGCAGCTTAGAAGCAGGGGATGCTGGCTACACCTTC CASSLEAGDAGYTF
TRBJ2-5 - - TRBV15 TGTGCCACCAGCGCAGGGGCCGGCGAGACCCAGTACTTC CATSAGAGETQYF
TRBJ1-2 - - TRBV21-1 TGTGCCAGCAGGTGGGGCACAATTCCAACTAACTATGGCTACACCTTC CASRWGTIPTNYGYTF
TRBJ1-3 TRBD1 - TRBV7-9 TGTGCCAGCAGCTTACCCGGGACAGCTTCTGGAAACACCATATATTTT CASSLPGTASGNTIYF
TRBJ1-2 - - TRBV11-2 TGTGCCAGCAGCTCACCTTGGGCAGGGGCGGAGGGCTACACCTTC CASSSPWAGAEGYTF
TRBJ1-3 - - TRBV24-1 TGTGCCACCAGTGGTGGTCGGGACACCATATATTTT CATSGGRDTIYF
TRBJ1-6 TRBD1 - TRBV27 TGTGCCAGCAGCTCGACAGGGACCTCACCCCTCCACTTT CASSSTGTSPLHF
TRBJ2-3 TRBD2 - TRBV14 TGTGCCAGCAGCCAAGATAGAGACCTCTTTGGACTAGCGGGTACAAAGAGGCAGTATTTT CASSQDRDLFGLAGTKRQYF
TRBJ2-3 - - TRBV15 TGTGCCACCAGCAGCGAGGACAGAAGCACAGATACGCAGTATTTT CATSSEDRSTDTQYF
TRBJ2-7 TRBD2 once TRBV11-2 TGTGCCAGCAGCTTAGAGGGACTACCCTCCTACGAGCAGTACTTC CASSLEGLPSYEQYF
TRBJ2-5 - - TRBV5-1 TGCGCCAGCAGCTGGGGGGGGCGCGAGACCCAGTACTTC CASSWGGRETQYF
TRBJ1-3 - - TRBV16 TGTGCCAGCAGCCACGCAGGGGCGAACTCTGGAAACACCATATATTTT CASSHAGANSGNTIYF
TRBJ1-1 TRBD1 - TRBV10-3 TGTGCCATCAGTGAGGGCAGGGGGGACAGGGTCGGCACTGAAGCTTTCTTT CAISEGRGDRVGTEAFF
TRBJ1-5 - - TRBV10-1 TGCGCCAGCAGTCCAGGGAATCAGCCCCAGCATTTT CASSPGNQPQHF
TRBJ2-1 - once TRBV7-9 TGTGCCAGCACCGGAGAAGCCTACAATGAGCAGTTCTTC CASTGEAYNEQFF
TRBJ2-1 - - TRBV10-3 TGTGCCATCAGTGAGTCGTTCGACACCAACAATGAGCAGTTCTTC CAISESFDTNNEQFF
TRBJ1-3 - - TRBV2 TGTGCCAGCAGTGCGGGTTCTGGAAACACCATATATTTT CASSAGSGNTIYF
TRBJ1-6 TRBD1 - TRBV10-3 TGTGCCATCAGTCCCGGGACAGGGGATTCACCCCTCCACTTT CAISPGTGDSPLHF
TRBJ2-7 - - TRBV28 TGTGCCAGCAGTTTAGGACAGCCGGGCTACGAGCAGTACTTC CASSLGQPGYEQYF
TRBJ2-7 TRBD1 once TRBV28 TGTGCCAGCAGCCATATAATCCCCGGGACAGGGGGCCTTCGGTGGAGCTACGAGCAGTACTTC CASSHIIPGTGGLRWSYEQYF
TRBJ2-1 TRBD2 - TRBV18 TGTGCCAGCTCAGCCCCGGGACTAGCGGGCAATGAGCAGTTCTTC CASSAPGLAGNEQFF
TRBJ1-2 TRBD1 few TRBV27 TGTGCCAGCAGTACGCGGGACAGGGCTTTGGGGGACTATGGCTACACCTTC CASSTRDRALGDYGYTF
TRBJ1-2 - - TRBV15 TGTGCCACCAGCAGGTCCGACAGGTCCTATGGCTACACCTTC CATSRSDRSYGYTF
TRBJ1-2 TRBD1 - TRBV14 TGTGCCAGCAGCCAAGAGACAGGGTCCATCTATGGCTACACCTTC CASSQETGSIYGYTF
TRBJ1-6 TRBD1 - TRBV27 TGTGCCAGCAGGGACAGGGGCGGTTCACCCCTCCACTTT CASRDRGGSPLHF
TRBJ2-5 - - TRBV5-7 TGTGCCAGCAGCTTGATCGGACAGCAAGAGACCCAGTACTTC CASSLIGQQETQYF
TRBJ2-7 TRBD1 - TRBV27 TGTGCCAGCAGTTACAGGGGGCTAGCCGAGCAGTACTTC CASSYRGLAEQYF
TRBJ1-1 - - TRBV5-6 TGTGCCAGCAGCTACACGACGGGGAACACTGAAGCTTTCTTT CASSYTTGNTEAFF
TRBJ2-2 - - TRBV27 TGTGCCAGCAGCCCACGGGGAGGGGAGCTGTTTTTT CASSPRGGELFF
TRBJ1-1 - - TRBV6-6 TGTGCCAGCAACTTTTTGGGGGGGACTGAAGCTTTCTTT CASNFLGGTEAFF
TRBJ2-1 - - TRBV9 TGTGCCAGCAGCGTGGTTGGGGGAGGTTCAAATGAGCAGTTCTTC CASSVVGGGSNEQFF
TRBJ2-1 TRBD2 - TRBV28 TGTGCCAGCAGTCGAGCGGGAGGTAGGAATGAGCAGTTCTTC CASSRAGGRNEQFF